This T cell receptor (beta chain) was identified during a study of human T cells and chemical hapten exposure. Points from the study as a whole: Relative to control repertoires, expanded TCRs gave rise to significantly more large CDR3 similarity clusters.

This clonotype was seen more than once but under ten times. Its target is unknown. Unique molecular identifiers were attached to individual cDNA molecules during library preparation. TCRdb used MiXCR to reprocess the RACE reads, holding one entry per CDR3 protein. This sample yields about 250,000 distinct CDR3 sequences, of which almost 8% are seen a single time; more than 0.95% belongs to the top ten. Documented time point: pre-sensitization, week 0. Treatment specified: therapeutic diphenylcyclopropenone sensitization with weekly scalp DPC. Germline-derived CDR1 and CDR2 are MNHEY and SVGAGI. The junction had 10 bases not matched to a gene; V was cut back by 7 bases and J by 7 bases. The CDR3 has 15 amino acids.

The source material was whole blood, sampled in connection with sensitization to the hapten diphenylcyclopropenone (DPC). The sequence was collected from a man between 18 and 29 years old with alopecia areata. Some clones in this sample may be carry-over from other donors' samples. The chain has TRBV6-5 and TRBJ1-4, with 9 bases that match TRBD1. The CDR3 region has the DNA TGTGCCAGCAAAGGGACAGGGTTGCATAGTGAAAAACTGTTTTTT. It translates to CASKGTGLHSEKLFF.